The 26 T cell receptor beta chains given below trace back to one sample, sequenced in a study of beta chain features in type 1 diabetes. Overall study results and limits: Patients with Type 1 diabetes showed moderately but significantly shorter TCRB CDR3s in all four CD4+ subsets.

All of the isolated RNA was reverse transcribed, so expressed TCRB transcripts were sequenced. Clones were sequenced by immunoSEQ multiplex PCR, and TCRdb holds only the in-frame ones, with some missing. The sample lists 250,000 to 350,000 clones, 15% occurring once. No antigen has been assigned to these receptors. Sequenced input: naive CD4+ T cells from blood. These receptor sequences come from a man aged 18 to 30 with type 1 diabetes.

The chain couples TRBV6-5 to TRBJ1-2; D unclear. V lost 0 bases, J lost 8 bases, and 10 bases lay in between. CDR3 size: 13 residues. The germline gives CDR1 MNHEY, CDR2 SVGAGI. CDR3 region: CASSYSEHGGYTF. The DNA of the CDR3 is TGTGCCAGCAGTTACTCGGAGCACGGGGGCTACACCTTC.

The chain carries TRBV9 and TRBJ2-1; D not resolved. Germline CDR1 reads SGDLS; CDR2 reads YYNGEE. V lost 0 bases, J lost 0 bases, and 7 bases lay in between. The CDR3 has 15 amino acids. The CDR3 coding sequence is TGTGCCAGCAGCGTAGGGGCCAGCTCCTACAATGAGCAGTTCTTC. Translating gives CASSVGASSYNEQFF.

This clone was observed a few times. The chain couples TRBV7-2 to TRBJ1-5; the D is unclear. The V and J ends lost 5 bases and 8 bases respectively, with 16 bases between them. This CDR3 contains 14 residues. Germline lookup yields CDR1 SGHTA and CDR2 FQGNSA. DNA of the CDR3: TGTGCCAGCAGCGTCTCAGGCAACATTGAGCCCCAGCATTTT. Its translation is CASSVSGNIEPQHF.

The chain couples TRBV11-2 to TRBJ2-3; TRBD2 matches at 15 bases. In germline, CDR1 is SGHAT, CDR2 FQNNGV. With V trimmed by 7 bases and J by 8 bases, 7 bases remained unmatched. CDR3 length: 15 amino acids. This CDR3 is CASTGLAGGKGTQYF. The CDR3 DNA follows: TGTGCCAGCACCGGACTAGCGGGAGGGAAGGGTACGCAGTATTTT.

V and J are TRBV11-2 and TRBJ2-2, with D hard to call. The CDR3 sequence is 12 residues long. V was pared by 3 bases and J by 7 bases, with 6 bases between. Per germline, CDR1 SGHAT and CDR2 FQNNGV. As DNA, the CDR3 is TGTGCCAGCAGCTTCCAAAACGGGGAGCTGTTTTTT. Amino acid sequence: CASSFQNGELFF.

This clone appeared a few times. The V call is TRBV5-4, the J call TRBJ1-3; TRBD1 matches 12 bases. CDR3 length equals 17 residues. Per the germline V gene, CDR1 is SGHNT and CDR2 is YYREEE (reference sequence). V shed 0 bases, J shed 2 bases, and the junction held 3 bases outside the gene matches. For the CDR3, the DNA is TGTGCCAGCAGCTTGGGGGGACAGGGGGCGGCTGGAAACACCATATATTTT. Protein: CASSLGGQGAAGNTIYF.

The chain is built from TRBV7-2 and TRBJ1-2, with TRBD1 matching 7 bases. Germline CDR1 and CDR2: SGHTA and FQGNSA. Trimming took 3 bases from V and 8 from J; bases not matched to a gene: 9. This CDR3 is 14 amino acids long. This CDR3 reads CASSFGQGGSGYTF. DNA of the CDR3: TGTGCCAGCAGCTTCGGTCAGGGGGGTTCAGGCTACACCTTC.

The rearrangement uses TRBV19 and TRBJ1-1; no definite D call. Trimming shortened V by 6 bases and J by 1 base, and 21 bases separated the two germline ends. From germline, CDR1 is LNHDA and CDR2 SQIVND (reference sequence). The CDR3 extends over 17 amino acids. CDR3 in amino acids: CASRSGNPGRQNTEAFF. CDR3 bases: TGTGCCAGTAGATCCGGCAACCCCGGGAGACAGAACACTGAAGCTTTCTTT.

This clone was seen a few times. The chain joins TRBV5-1 to TRBJ2-2; D remains unclear. The V and J ends lost 2 bases and 6 bases respectively, with 5 bases between them. The CDR3 is 12 amino acids. CDR1 SGHRS and CDR2 YFSETQ come from the germline V gene. CDR3 nucleotide sequence: TGCGCCAGCAGCTTAGAGGCCGGGGAGCTGTTTTTT. This sequence encodes CASSLEAGELFF.

This clone has a handful of counts. This sequence joins TRBV5-6 and TRBJ1-2, with a weak D call TRBD1 (5 bases). The CDR3 contains 13 residues. Trimming took off 3 bases at V and 3 bases at J, with 9 bases between the two ends. Germline V gene data show CDR1 as SGHDT and CDR2 as YYEEEE. The DNA for the CDR3 is TGTGCCAGCAGCTCCGGGACTGACTATGGCTACACCTTC. Translation gives CASSSGTDYGYTF.

This clone appeared a few times. This CDR3 reads CASSYSQGQPSPLHF. CDR3 in DNA: TGTGCCAGCAGTTACTCCCAGGGCCAGCCTTCACCCCTCCACTTT. The chain has TRBV6-5 and TRBJ1-6, with a possible D match to TRBD1 (5 bases). Per the germline V gene, CDR1 is MNHEY and CDR2 is SVGAGI. V lost 0 bases and J 9 bases, leaving 12 bases between the germline ends. This CDR3 contains 15 residues.

With regard to this clone: Other DNA sequences in this specimen translate into the identical CDR3. The CDR3 is CASSLDSGSYNEQFF. DNA for the CDR3: TGTGCCAGCAGCTTGGATAGCGGGAGCTACAATGAGCAGTTCTTC. This sequence joins TRBV5-4 and TRBJ2-1; 9 bases match TRBD2. The germline gives CDR1 SGHNT, CDR2 YYREEE (reference sequence). Trimming removed 0 bases from V and 3 bases from J; junction bases left unmatched: 1. The CDR3 loop spans 15 amino acids.

The chain carries TRBV6-5 and TRBJ2-7; 7 nucleotides agree with TRBD1. This CDR3 has 14 amino acids. Germline V gene sequence: CDR1 MNHEY, CDR2 SVGAGI. V was clipped by 3 bases and J by 2 bases; unmatched bases: 4. The DNA for the CDR3 is TGTGCCAGCAGTTATACGGGACAGACCTACGAGCAGTACTTC. This codes for CASSYTGQTYEQYF.

This clone was seen only a few times. The rearrangement uses TRBV19 and TRBJ1-1; TRBD1 is a possible D gene (5 bases). This CDR3 spans 12 amino acids. Germline-derived CDR1 and CDR2 are LNHDA and SQIVND (reference sequence). V was clipped by 6 bases and J by 5 bases, with 10 bases between them. The CDR3 DNA follows: TGTGCCAGTAGGCGGGACTGGACTGAAGCTTTCTTT. Encoded protein: CASRRDWTEAFF.

This chain connects TRBV19 to TRBJ2-2; TRBD1 agrees at 8 bases. Per the germline V gene, CDR1 is LNHDA and CDR2 is SQIVND (reference sequence). J gave up 7 bases and V 9 bases, and 7 bases lay outside the gene matches. The CDR3 length is 13 residues. CDR3 sequence: CARDRVRDGELFF. In DNA form, the CDR3 reads TGTGCCAGGGACAGGGTTCGGGACGGGGAGCTGTTTTTT. The complete variable domain, with remaining parts taken from reference TRBV19 and TRBJ2-2, reads DGGITQSPKYLFRKEGQNVTLSCEQNLNHDAMYWYRQDPGQGLRLIYYSQIVNDFQKGDIAEGYSVSREKKESFPLTVTSAQKNPTAFYLCARDRVRDGELFFGEGSRLTVL.

In its sample, this clone was seen a few times. The J gene is TRBJ2-1, the V gene TRBV7-2; no definite D call. The CDR3 has 15 residues. CDR1 is SGHTA, CDR2 FQGNSA, per germline. Trimming left V 2 bases short and J 0 bases short, with 8 bases between. The CDR3 loop is CASSLTGGSYNEQFF. The DNA for the CDR3 is TGTGCCAGCAGCTTAACGGGTGGCTCCTACAATGAGCAGTTCTTC.

This clone was observed a few times. Written as DNA, the CDR3 is TGTGCCAGCAGACGGGACAGGCTACCCTACGAGCAGTACTTC. Translating it yields CASRRDRLPYEQYF. The chain couples TRBV16 to TRBJ2-7; 8 bases align to TRBD1. CDR3 length equals 14 residues. V shed 6 bases and J 2 bases; nucleotides not matched to a gene: 6. Germline loops: CDR1 KGHSY, CDR2 FQNENV.

J is TRBJ2-3 and V is TRBV5-1; a weak D match, TRBD1 (5 bases). The CDR3 is 17 residues long. Germline V gives CDR1 SGHRS, CDR2 YFSETQ. Trimming shortened V by 1 base and J by 0 bases, and 15 bases separated the two germline ends. In nucleotides, the CDR3 is TGCGCCAGCAGCTTGATGGGGCCGGCGCGGAGCACAGATACGCAGTATTTT. Its protein is CASSLMGPARSTDTQYF.

This clone was seen a few times. The chain links TRBV4-3 to TRBJ1-4, with 8 bases lining up with TRBD1. Germline CDR1 reads LGHNA; CDR2 reads YSLEER. CDR3 length: 17 amino acids. Trimming took 0 bases from V and 8 from J; bases not matched to a gene: 11. This CDR3 reads CASSQEVRGQGWEKLFF. In DNA form, the CDR3 reads TGCGCCAGCAGCCAAGAAGTGCGCGGACAGGGTTGGGAAAAACTGTTTTTT.

This clone showed up just a few times. The chain has TRBV6-1 and TRBJ2-1; TRBD2 might be the D (5 bases). The germline V and J ends were trimmed by 6 bases and 7 bases, with 10 bases remaining between them. The germline V gene has CDR1 MNHNS and CDR2 SASEGT. The CDR3 sequence is 12 residues long. CDR3 sequence: CASRADSNEQFF. The CDR3 nucleotides are TGTGCCAGCAGGGCGGACTCTAATGAGCAGTTCTTC.

This clone turned up a few times. Written as DNA, the CDR3 is TGCGCCAGCAGCTACGACAACAGGGTTAGAGAAGAGACCCAGTACTTC. Translating gives CASSYDNRVREETQYF. The chain combines TRBV5-1 with TRBJ2-5; possible D gene TRBD1, 6 bases. The CDR3 is 16 residues long. Germline-derived CDR1 and CDR2 are SGHRS and YFSETQ. The V gene lost 3 bases and the J gene lost 3 bases, with 18 bases spanning the gap.

The sample holds a few counts of this clone. The chain carries TRBV25-1 and TRBJ2-7; 8 nucleotides align to TRBD1. Trimming at V came to 5 bases and at J to 4 bases, leaving 10 bases not matched to a gene. Looked up from germline, CDR1 is MGHDK and CDR2 is SYGVNS. This CDR3 has 15 residues. CDR3 sequence: CASSTSDRGSYEQYF. CDR3 nucleotide sequence: TGTGCCAGCAGTACTTCAGACAGGGGAAGTTACGAGCAGTACTTC.

In its sample, this clone was seen a few times. The V and J genes are TRBV5-1 and TRBJ2-7, with 8 bases fitting TRBD2. CDR1 is SGHRS and CDR2 is YFSETQ in the germline V gene. J was trimmed by 0 bases and V by 3 bases; bases with no gene match: 11. The CDR3 runs to 17 residues. CDR3 bases: TGCGCCAGCAGCTCCCCGGGGGGGGCAGACTACTCCTACGAGCAGTACTTC. Protein sequence: CASSSPGGADYSYEQYF.

This clone was observed a few times. V and J are TRBV6-5 and TRBJ1-5, with D tentatively TRBD1 (6 bases). V was trimmed by 5 bases and J by 3 bases, leaving 11 bases between them. This CDR3 contains 14 residues. CDR1 and CDR2 (germline): MNHEY, SVGAGI. CDR3 residues: CASSTGQINQPQHF. In DNA, the CDR3 is TGTGCCAGCAGTACGGGACAAATCAATCAGCCCCAGCATTTT.

This clone was counted between two and nine times. The genes are TRBV27 and TRBJ2-5, with 10 bases aligning to TRBD2. Germline loops: CDR1 MNHEY, CDR2 SMNVEV (reference sequence). This CDR3 is 14 amino acids long. V lost 6 bases, J lost 7 bases, and 8 bases stayed unmatched. The CDR3 DNA is TGTGCCAGCAGATTCAGCGGGAGGGCCGGGACCCAGTACTTC. This gives the protein CASRFSGRAGTQYF.

This clone was seen more than once but under ten times. The chain combines TRBV25-1 with TRBJ1-6, with D possibly matching TRBD1 (5 bases). V dropped 3 bases and J dropped 10 bases, with 13 bases sitting between them. Per the germline V gene, CDR1 is MGHDK and CDR2 is SYGVNS. This CDR3 contains 14 residues. The CDR3 reads CASSDVGVGSPLHF. CDR3 DNA: TGTGCCAGCAGTGATGTAGGGGTCGGATCACCCCTCCACTTT.